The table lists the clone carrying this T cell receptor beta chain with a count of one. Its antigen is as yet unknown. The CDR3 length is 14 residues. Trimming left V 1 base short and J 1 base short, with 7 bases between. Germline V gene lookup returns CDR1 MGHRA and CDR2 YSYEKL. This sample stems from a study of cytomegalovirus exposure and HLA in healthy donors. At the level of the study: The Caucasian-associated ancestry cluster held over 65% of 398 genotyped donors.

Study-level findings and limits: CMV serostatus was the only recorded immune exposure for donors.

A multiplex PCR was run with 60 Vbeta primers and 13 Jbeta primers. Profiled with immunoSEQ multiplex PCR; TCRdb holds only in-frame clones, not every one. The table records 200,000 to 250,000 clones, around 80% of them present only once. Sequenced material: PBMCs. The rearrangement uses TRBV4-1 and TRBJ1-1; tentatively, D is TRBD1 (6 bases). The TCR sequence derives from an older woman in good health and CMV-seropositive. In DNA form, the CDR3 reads TGCGCCAGCAGCCAAGGGGGGCCGAACACTGAAGCTTTCTTT. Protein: CASSQGGPNTEAFF.